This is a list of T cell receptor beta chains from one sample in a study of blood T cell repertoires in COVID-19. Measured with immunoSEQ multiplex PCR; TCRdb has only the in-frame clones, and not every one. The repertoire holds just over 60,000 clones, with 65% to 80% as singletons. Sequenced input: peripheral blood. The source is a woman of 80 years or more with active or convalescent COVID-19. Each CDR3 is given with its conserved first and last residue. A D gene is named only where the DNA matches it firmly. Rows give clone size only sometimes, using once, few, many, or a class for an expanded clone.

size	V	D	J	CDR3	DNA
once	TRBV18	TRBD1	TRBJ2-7	CASSPAGTGGINEQYF	TGTGCCAGCTCACCAGCCGGGACAGGGGGCATCAACGAGCAGTACTTC
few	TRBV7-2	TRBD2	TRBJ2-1	CASSLGIGLAGGNEQFF	TGTGCCAGCAGCTTAGGGATCGGGCTAGCGGGGGGCAATGAGCAGTTCTTC
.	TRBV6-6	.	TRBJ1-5	CASSYSRGGGNQPQHF	TGTGCCAGCAGTTACTCGAGAGGGGGAGGCAATCAGCCCCAGCATTTT
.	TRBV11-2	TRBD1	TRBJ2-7	CASSLYRGTYEQYF	TGTGCCAGCAGCTTATACAGGGGAACCTACGAGCAGTACTTC
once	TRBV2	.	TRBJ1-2	CASSEEGGYYGYTF	TGTGCCAGCAGTGAGGAAGGCGGGTACTATGGCTACACCTTC
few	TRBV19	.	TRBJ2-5	CASSIDSRQETQYF	TGTGCCAGTAGTATAGATTCCCGTCAAGAGACCCAGTACTTC
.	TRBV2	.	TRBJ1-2	CASTDDWYGYTF	TGTGCCAGCACTGACGACTGGTATGGCTACACCTTC
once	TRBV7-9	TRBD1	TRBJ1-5	CASSPGQGRIEEPQHF	TGTGCCAGCAGCCCCGGACAGGGCCGAATAGAGGAGCCCCAGCATTTT
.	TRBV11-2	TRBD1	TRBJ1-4	CASSLFPGGGANEKLFF	TGTGCCAGCAGCTTATTTCCAGGGGGCGGAGCTAATGAAAAACTGTTTTTT
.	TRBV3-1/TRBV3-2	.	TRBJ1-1	CASSQEGPGGAFF	TGTGCCAGCAGCCAAGAGGGGCCGGGTGGAGCTTTCTTT
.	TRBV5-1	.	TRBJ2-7	CASRVVTDPYEQYF	TGCGCCAGCAGAGTGGTGACAGATCCCTACGAGCAGTACTTC
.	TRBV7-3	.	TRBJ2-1	CASSYGGSGAYNEQFF	TGTGCCAGCAGCTACGGAGGGAGTGGCGCCTACAATGAGCAGTTCTTC
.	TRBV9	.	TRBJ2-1	CASSPHSTSAGTEQFF	TGTGCCAGCAGCCCCCATAGTACCTCAGCGGGTACTGAGCAGTTCTTC
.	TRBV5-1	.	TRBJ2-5	CASSLGITRGIRETQYF	TGCGCCAGCAGCTTGGGAATAACCAGGGGAATCAGAGAGACCCAGTACTTC
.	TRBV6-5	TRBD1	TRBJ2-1	CASSYLGQNHNEQFF	TGTGCCAGCAGTTACCTGGGACAGAACCACAATGAGCAGTTCTTC
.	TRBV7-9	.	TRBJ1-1	CASSLDRHGTEAFF	TGTGCCAGCAGCTTAGACAGGCATGGCACTGAAGCTTTCTTT
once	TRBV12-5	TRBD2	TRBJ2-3	CASGTGGGSTDTQYF	TGTGCTAGTGGCACGGGAGGGGGTAGCACAGATACGCAGTATTTT
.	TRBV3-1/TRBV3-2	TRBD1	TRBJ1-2	CASSLTGGTYGYTF	TGTGCCAGCAGTCTCACAGGGGGAACCTATGGCTACACCTTC
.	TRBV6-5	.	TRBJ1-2	CASSRTGNYGYTF	TGTGCCAGCAGTCGGACGGGGAACTATGGCTACACCTTC
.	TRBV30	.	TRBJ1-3	CAWNRVRGNTIYF	TGTGCCTGGAACAGGGTTCGAGGAAACACCATATATTTT
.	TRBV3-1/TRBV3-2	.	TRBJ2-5	CASHLAGRDQETQYF	TGTGCCAGCCACCTGGCGGGACGAGACCAAGAGACCCAGTACTTC
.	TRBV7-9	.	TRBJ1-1	CASSLLSSNTEAFF	TGTGCCAGCAGCTTACTTAGCAGCAACACTGAAGCTTTCTTT
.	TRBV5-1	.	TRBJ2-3	CASSLDARGSTDTQYF	TGCGCCAGCAGCTTGGATGCCCGGGGAAGCACAGATACGCAGTATTTT
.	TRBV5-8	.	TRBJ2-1	CASSLGRSVSFF	TGTGCCAGCAGCTTGGGGAGGTCAGTGTCGTTCTTC
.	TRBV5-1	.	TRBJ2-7	CASSSGAGPVEQYF	TGCGCCAGCAGCTCAGGGGCTGGGCCCGTAGAGCAGTACTTC
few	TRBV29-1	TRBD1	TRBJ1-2	CSVVQGAYGYTF	TGCAGCGTTGTACAGGGGGCTTATGGCTACACCTTC
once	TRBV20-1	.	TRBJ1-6	CSAGPDSPLHF	TGCAGTGCTGGGCCTGATTCACCCCTCCACTTT
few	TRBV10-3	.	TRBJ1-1	CAISESQGEAFF	TGTGCCATCAGTGAGTCCCAGGGAGAAGCTTTCTTT
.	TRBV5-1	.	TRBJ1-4	CASSSTDSSEKLFF	TGCGCCAGCAGCTCCACGGACAGTTCTGAAAAACTGTTTTTT
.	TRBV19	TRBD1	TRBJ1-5	CASSTGGTGGNQPQHF	TGTGCCAGTAGTACAGGGGGTACGGGTGGCAATCAGCCCCAGCATTTT
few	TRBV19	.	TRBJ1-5	CASSGLAGQPQHF	TGTGCCTCTAGTGGACTGGCAGGTCAGCCCCAGCATTTT
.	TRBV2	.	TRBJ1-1	CASSEARGGHTEAFF	TGTGCCAGCAGTGAAGCCCGGGGAGGGCACACTGAAGCTTTCTTT
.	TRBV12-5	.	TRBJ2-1	CASGLDYGEQFF	TGTGCTAGTGGTTTAGATTACGGTGAGCAGTTCTTC
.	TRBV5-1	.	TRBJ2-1	CASSQDSSYNEQFF	TGCGCCAGCAGCCAGGACAGCTCCTACAATGAGCAGTTCTTC
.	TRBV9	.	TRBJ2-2	CASSTRTSPNTGELFF	TGTGCCAGCAGCACGCGGACATCGCCTAACACCGGGGAGCTGTTTTTT